This T cell receptor (beta chain) was identified in a study of T cell responses to AZD1222 COVID-19 vaccine. The data were produced by immunoSEQ multiplex PCR, yet TCRdb's version contains in-frame clones alone and is incomplete. This sample yields around 110,000 clones, of which around 85% are seen a single time; more than 3% belongs to the top ten. CDR1 is KGHSH and CDR2 is LQKENI in the germline V gene. The CDR3 is 15 amino acids. V was cut by 4 bases and J by 4 bases, with 14 bases left in between. The source is an adult in good health. Sample: peripheral blood, taken on day 0 of MenACWY control vaccination. The genes are TRBV18 and TRBJ1-5; TRBD1 might be the D (6 bases). CDR3 loop: CASSRKRDTNQPQHF. The CDR3 DNA sequence: TGTGCCAGCTCACGAAAGCGGGACACTAATCAGCCCCAGCATTTT.